These T cell receptor beta chains were read from a single sample in a study of OX40 agonist ivuxolimab in advanced cancers. The repertoire was sequenced with immunoSEQ multiplex PCR; TCRdb's copy has only in-frame clones and lacks some. The sample consists of just over 50,000 clones, about nine tenths of them appearing once. The sample in question was CD4+ or CD8+ T cells sorted from blood, obtained in a trial of the OX40 agonist ivuxolimab. The receptors were gathered from an adult with an advanced solid tumor such as melanoma, head and neck, liver or kidney cancer. CDR3s include the opening cysteine and the closing phenylalanine or tryptophan. The order of the fields is J gene, clone size, D gene, V gene, CDR3 protein, CDR3 DNA. A D gene is named only where the DNA matches it firmly. Where a row states a size, it is once, few, many or the class of an expanded clone; other rows omit it.

j_call: TRBJ1-5; clone_size: .; d_call: TRBD1; v_call: TRBV2; cdr3_aa: CASSSTPGTGFNQPQHF; cdr3_nt: TGTGCCAGCAGTTCAACCCCCGGGACAGGGTTCAATCAGCCCCAGCATTTT
j_call: TRBJ2-5; clone_size: .; d_call: .; v_call: TRBV6-5; cdr3_aa: CATWRGGAEETQYF; cdr3_nt: TGTGCCACCTGGCGGGGCGGAGCCGAAGAGACCCAGTACTTC
j_call: TRBJ1-3; clone_size: .; d_call: .; v_call: TRBV5-4; cdr3_aa: CASSSGPGGSGNTIYF; cdr3_nt: TGTGCCAGCAGCTCGGGACCCGGGGGTTCGGGAAACACCATATATTTT
j_call: TRBJ2-2; clone_size: .; d_call: .; v_call: TRBV15; cdr3_aa: CATSRDWGPTGELFF; cdr3_nt: TGTGCCACCAGCAGAGATTGGGGTCCCACCGGGGAGCTGTTTTTT
j_call: TRBJ1-4; clone_size: .; d_call: .; v_call: TRBV5-1; cdr3_aa: CASSFATNEKLFF; cdr3_nt: TGCGCCAGCAGTTTTGCAACTAATGAAAAACTGTTTTTT
j_call: TRBJ1-2; clone_size: .; d_call: .; v_call: TRBV5-4; cdr3_aa: CASNIQAPGSNYGYTF; cdr3_nt: TGTGCCAGCAATATACAGGCCCCGGGGAGTAACTATGGCTACACCTTC
j_call: TRBJ1-4; clone_size: .; d_call: .; v_call: TRBV16; cdr3_aa: CASSSNPRNEKLFF; cdr3_nt: TGTGCCAGCAGCTCAAACCCCCGGAATGAAAAACTGTTTTTT
j_call: TRBJ2-3; clone_size: .; d_call: .; v_call: TRBV5-4; cdr3_aa: CASSGGLKFEGTQYF; cdr3_nt: TGTGCCAGCAGCGGGGGACTGAAGTTCGAAGGTACGCAGTATTTT
j_call: TRBJ2-3; clone_size: .; d_call: .; v_call: TRBV19; cdr3_aa: CASSPQTLDTQYF; cdr3_nt: TGTGCCAGTAGTCCCCAGACACTGGATACGCAGTATTTT
j_call: TRBJ1-2; clone_size: .; d_call: .; v_call: TRBV30; cdr3_aa: CAWSRASYGYTF; cdr3_nt: TGTGCCTGGAGTAGGGCTTCCTATGGCTACACCTTC
j_call: TRBJ2-1; clone_size: .; d_call: TRBD2; v_call: TRBV9; cdr3_aa: CASSVGTSGVNEQFF; cdr3_nt: TGTGCCAGCAGCGTAGGAACTAGCGGGGTTAATGAGCAGTTCTTC
j_call: TRBJ2-5; clone_size: .; d_call: TRBD2; v_call: TRBV2; cdr3_aa: CASSVTGLAYF; cdr3_nt: TGTGCCAGCAGTGTCACGGGACTAGCCTACTTC
j_call: TRBJ1-5; clone_size: .; d_call: .; v_call: TRBV23-1; cdr3_aa: CASSKIRVSSQPQHF; cdr3_nt: TGCGCCAGCAGCAAAATTCGAGTCAGCAGCCAGCCCCAGCATTTT
j_call: TRBJ1-6; clone_size: .; d_call: TRBD1; v_call: TRBV5-1; cdr3_aa: CASSKGDSKGSPLHF; cdr3_nt: TGCGCCAGCAGTAAAGGGGACAGCAAAGGTTCACCCCTCCACTTT
j_call: TRBJ2-1; clone_size: .; d_call: .; v_call: TRBV28; cdr3_aa: CATLPGNPNEQFF; cdr3_nt: TGTGCCACTCTTCCGGGGAACCCCAATGAGCAGTTCTTC
j_call: TRBJ1-2; clone_size: .; d_call: .; v_call: TRBV11-2; cdr3_aa: CASSLGLSSLYGYTF; cdr3_nt: TGTGCCAGCAGCTTAGGTCTCTCCAGTCTTTATGGCTACACCTTC
j_call: TRBJ1-6; clone_size: few; d_call: TRBD1; v_call: TRBV19; cdr3_aa: CASSRGDRGSPLHF; cdr3_nt: TGTGCCAGTAGTAGAGGTGACAGGGGATCACCCCTCCACTTT
j_call: TRBJ2-3; clone_size: .; d_call: TRBD2; v_call: TRBV9; cdr3_aa: CASSVSPAGRGDTQYF; cdr3_nt: TGTGCCAGCAGCGTAAGCCCAGCGGGACGGGGAGATACGCAGTATTTT
j_call: TRBJ1-1; clone_size: .; d_call: .; v_call: TRBV5-1; cdr3_aa: CASRAGAEAFF; cdr3_nt: TGCGCCAGCAGGGCGGGGGCAGAAGCTTTCTTT
j_call: TRBJ2-7; clone_size: .; d_call: TRBD1; v_call: TRBV6-5; cdr3_aa: CASRTYRGPYEQYF; cdr3_nt: TGTGCCAGCAGAACCTACAGGGGTCCCTACGAGCAGTACTTC
j_call: TRBJ2-1; clone_size: .; d_call: TRBD2; v_call: TRBV29-1; cdr3_aa: CSVEEGRASGSYEQFF; cdr3_nt: TGCAGCGTTGAAGAGGGGCGGGCTAGCGGGAGCTATGAGCAGTTCTTC
j_call: TRBJ1-5; clone_size: .; d_call: .; v_call: TRBV19; cdr3_aa: CASRDGATSPDQPQHF; cdr3_nt: TGTGCCAGTAGAGACGGGGCGACTTCCCCCGATCAGCCCCAGCATTTT
j_call: TRBJ2-5; clone_size: .; d_call: .; v_call: TRBV5-4; cdr3_aa: CASSLRVQETQYF; cdr3_nt: TGTGCCAGCAGCTTAAGGGTACAAGAGACCCAGTACTTC
j_call: TRBJ2-5; clone_size: few; d_call: TRBD2; v_call: TRBV28; cdr3_aa: CASSPSGSQETQYF; cdr3_nt: TGTGCCAGCAGTCCGAGCGGGAGCCAAGAGACCCAGTACTTC
j_call: TRBJ2-5; clone_size: few; d_call: TRBD1; v_call: TRBV9; cdr3_aa: CASSHEQGVVETQYF; cdr3_nt: TGTGCCAGCAGCCACGAACAGGGGGTGGTGGAGACCCAGTACTTC
j_call: TRBJ1-3; clone_size: .; d_call: .; v_call: TRBV18; cdr3_aa: CASSVYRDVNTIYF; cdr3_nt: TGTGCCAGCTCCGTTTACAGGGACGTAAACACCATATATTTT
j_call: TRBJ2-7; clone_size: once; d_call: TRBD2; v_call: TRBV11-2; cdr3_aa: CASSGLAGGPLEQYF; cdr3_nt: TGTGCCAGCAGCGGACTAGCGGGGGGACCCCTCGAGCAGTACTTC
j_call: TRBJ2-5; clone_size: .; d_call: TRBD2; v_call: TRBV25-1; cdr3_aa: CASSEAGGETQYF; cdr3_nt: TGTGCCAGCAGTGAAGCGGGGGGAGAGACCCAGTACTTC
j_call: TRBJ1-1; clone_size: .; d_call: .; v_call: TRBV9; cdr3_aa: CASRVLGVGEAFF; cdr3_nt: TGTGCCAGCCGAGTTTTAGGTGTGGGTGAAGCTTTCTTT
j_call: TRBJ1-1; clone_size: .; d_call: .; v_call: TRBV5-6; cdr3_aa: CASSLGGPNTEAFF; cdr3_nt: TGTGCCAGCAGCTTGGGGGGACCCAACACTGAAGCTTTCTTT
j_call: TRBJ2-5; clone_size: .; d_call: .; v_call: TRBV20-1; cdr3_aa: CSVNRKETQYF; cdr3_nt: TGCAGTGTTAACAGAAAAGAGACCCAGTACTTC
j_call: TRBJ2-7; clone_size: .; d_call: TRBD1; v_call: TRBV14; cdr3_aa: CASSQLTPGQGSEQYF; cdr3_nt: TGTGCCAGCAGCCAATTAACACCGGGACAGGGTAGTGAGCAGTACTTC
j_call: TRBJ2-6; clone_size: .; d_call: .; v_call: TRBV27; cdr3_aa: CASSLTDPGWANVLTF; cdr3_nt: TGTGCCAGCAGTTTGACAGACCCGGGGTGGGCCAACGTCCTGACTTTC
j_call: TRBJ2-5; clone_size: once; d_call: .; v_call: TRBV5-1; cdr3_aa: CASSPGTQQETQYF; cdr3_nt: TGCGCCAGCAGCCCCGGGACCCAACAAGAGACCCAGTACTTC
j_call: TRBJ1-2; clone_size: .; d_call: .; v_call: TRBV5-1; cdr3_aa: CASSSGTEYGYTF; cdr3_nt: TGCGCCAGCAGCTCCGGGACGGAATATGGCTACACCTTC
j_call: TRBJ2-3; clone_size: .; d_call: .; v_call: TRBV5-6; cdr3_aa: CASKLGRASTDTQYF; cdr3_nt: TGTGCCAGCAAGCTCGGACGGGCCTCCACAGATACGCAGTATTTT
j_call: TRBJ2-6; clone_size: .; d_call: .; v_call: TRBV7-2; cdr3_aa: CASRQGTSGANVLTF; cdr3_nt: TGTGCCAGCAGACAGGGAACCTCTGGGGCCAACGTCCTGACTTTC
j_call: TRBJ2-3; clone_size: .; d_call: .; v_call: TRBV18; cdr3_aa: CASLSSTDTQYF; cdr3_nt: TGTGCCAGCCTTTCTAGCACAGATACGCAGTATTTT
j_call: TRBJ2-1; clone_size: .; d_call: TRBD2; v_call: TRBV7-3; cdr3_aa: CASSFGLAGVNEQFF; cdr3_nt: TGTGCCAGCAGCTTCGGACTAGCGGGAGTCAATGAGCAGTTCTTC
j_call: TRBJ2-1; clone_size: .; d_call: TRBD1; v_call: TRBV2; cdr3_aa: CASSRGQGSPNEQFF; cdr3_nt: TGTGCCAGCAGTCGGGGACAGGGTTCCCCCAATGAGCAGTTCTTC
j_call: TRBJ2-7; clone_size: .; d_call: .; v_call: TRBV6-5; cdr3_aa: CASSLGTGRSGEQYF; cdr3_nt: TGTGCCAGCAGTCTTGGGACGGGGAGGAGTGGCGAGCAGTACTTC
j_call: TRBJ2-1; clone_size: .; d_call: TRBD2; v_call: TRBV5-8; cdr3_aa: CASRQGTSGGSYNEQFF; cdr3_nt: TGTGCCAGCAGACAAGGGACTAGCGGGGGCTCCTACAATGAGCAGTTCTTC
j_call: TRBJ1-4; clone_size: .; d_call: .; v_call: TRBV6-4; cdr3_aa: CASRGRATNEKLFF; cdr3_nt: TGTGCCAGCAGGGGACGGGCAACTAATGAAAAACTGTTTTTT
j_call: TRBJ1-5; clone_size: .; d_call: .; v_call: TRBV5-4; cdr3_aa: CASSTGTRYQPQHF; cdr3_nt: TGTGCCAGCAGCACGGGGACTAGATATCAGCCCCAGCATTTT
j_call: TRBJ2-1; clone_size: .; d_call: TRBD1; v_call: TRBV27; cdr3_aa: CASSGYRGQGEQFF; cdr3_nt: TGTGCCAGCAGTGGATACAGGGGGCAGGGTGAGCAGTTCTTC
j_call: TRBJ2-2; clone_size: .; d_call: TRBD2; v_call: TRBV7-3; cdr3_aa: CASSRTSGGSGGELFF; cdr3_nt: TGTGCCAGCAGCCGGACTAGCGGGGGGTCAGGCGGGGAGCTGTTTTTT
j_call: TRBJ1-5; clone_size: once; d_call: .; v_call: TRBV21-1; cdr3_aa: CASGPKNQPQHF; cdr3_nt: TGTGCCAGCGGTCCGAAAAATCAGCCCCAGCATTTT
j_call: TRBJ1-5; clone_size: .; d_call: .; v_call: TRBV10-3; cdr3_aa: CATWTGDSNQPQHF; cdr3_nt: TGTGCCACCTGGACGGGGGATAGCAATCAGCCCCAGCATTTT
j_call: TRBJ2-7; clone_size: .; d_call: .; v_call: TRBV6-6; cdr3_aa: CASTRGRTYEQYF; cdr3_nt: TGTGCCAGCACCCGTGGACGGACCTACGAGCAGTACTTC
j_call: TRBJ2-7; clone_size: .; d_call: TRBD1; v_call: TRBV13; cdr3_aa: CATGDRGQYF; cdr3_nt: TGTGCCACCGGGGACAGGGGGCAGTACTTC